This TCR beta chain stems from a study of cytomegalovirus exposure and HLA in healthy donors. General study points: Presence/absence analyses supposed approximately even sequencing depth among donors. Earlier findings revealed that most TCR beta V segments proved productive either about 87% or about 30% of the time.

The PCR had 60 Vbeta and 13 Jbeta primers. TCRdb's table, derived via immunoSEQ multiplex PCR, lists solely in-frame clones and lacks some. Of roughly 100,000 clones detected, about three quarters appear once; the ten largest clones hold approximately 5.3%. Concerning this clone itself: Its antigen remains unknown.

Trimming cost V 7 bases and J 2 bases; bases outside gene matches: 8. CDR3 size: 15 residues. Germline loops: CDR1 LNHDA, CDR2 SQIVND (reference sequence). The sample consisted of PBMCs. The sequence was obtained from a young man in good health and CMV-seropositive. The chain couples TRBV19 to TRBJ2-3; 8 bases fit TRBD2. CDR3 nucleotide sequence: TGTGCCAGTATCGCCACTAGCGGAGCCACAGATACGCAGTATTTT. Residues: CASIATSGATDTQYF.